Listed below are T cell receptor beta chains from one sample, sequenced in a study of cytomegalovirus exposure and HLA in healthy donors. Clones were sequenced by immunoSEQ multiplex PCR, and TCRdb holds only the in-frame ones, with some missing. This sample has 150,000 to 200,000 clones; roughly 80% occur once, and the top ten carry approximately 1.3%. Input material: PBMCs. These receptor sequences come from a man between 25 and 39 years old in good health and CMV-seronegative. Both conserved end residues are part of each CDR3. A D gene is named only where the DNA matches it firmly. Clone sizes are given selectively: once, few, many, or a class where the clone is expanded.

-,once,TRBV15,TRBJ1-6,CATSRAEAGDSPLHF,TGTGCCACCAGCAGAGCAGAGGCAGGGGACTCACCCCTCCACTTT
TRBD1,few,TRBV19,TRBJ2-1,CASNPGGEAAQYNEQFF,TGTGCCAGTAACCCAGGGGGTGAGGCCGCACAGTACAATGAGCAGTTCTTC
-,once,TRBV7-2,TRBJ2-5,CASSETGLPGQETQYF,TGTGCCAGCAGCGAAACGGGACTTCCAGGCCAAGAGACCCAGTACTTC
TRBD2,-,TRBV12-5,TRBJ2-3,CASGTASGDYTDTQYF,TGTGCTAGTGGTACCGCTAGCGGGGATTACACAGATACGCAGTATTTT
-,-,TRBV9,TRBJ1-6,CASSVGGVRSSPLHF,TGTGCCAGCAGCGTAGGGGGCGTTCGGTCTTCACCCCTCCACTTT
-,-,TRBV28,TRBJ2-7,CASSLFHNAYEQYF,TGTGCCAGCAGTTTGTTCCACAACGCCTACGAGCAGTACTTC
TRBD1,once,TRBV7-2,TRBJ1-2,CASSLAAGQGAHPGYGYTF,TGTGCCAGCAGCTTAGCGGCGGGACAGGGGGCGCATCCGGGCTATGGCTACACCTTC
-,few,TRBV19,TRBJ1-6,CASSIGQGFNSPLHF,TGTGCCAGTAGTATAGGTCAGGGTTTCAATTCACCCCTCCACTTT
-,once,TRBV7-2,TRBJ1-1,CASSPPSVAFF,TGTGCCAGCAGCCCGCCCTCGGTAGCTTTCTTT
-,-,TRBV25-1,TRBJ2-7,CASSEYWPTASYEQYF,TGTGCCAGCAGTGAATATTGGCCGACTGCCTCCTACGAGCAGTACTTC
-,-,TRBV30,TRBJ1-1,CAWSVWGGNTEAFF,TGTGCCTGGAGTGTATGGGGGGGGAACACTGAAGCTTTCTTT
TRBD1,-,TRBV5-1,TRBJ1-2,CASTGNTAQGRPENGYTF,TGCGCCAGCACAGGGAATACGGCACAGGGGCGCCCTGAGAATGGCTACACCTTC
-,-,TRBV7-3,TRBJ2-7,CASSFGQRYEQYF,TGTGCCAGCAGCTTCGGACAGCGCTACGAGCAGTACTTC
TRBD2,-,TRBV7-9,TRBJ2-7,CASSLGTSGSRYEQYF,TGTGCCAGCAGCCTCGGGACTAGCGGGAGTCGGTACGAGCAGTACTTC
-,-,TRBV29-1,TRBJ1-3,CSVEEEGGYTIYF,TGCAGCGTTGAAGAGGAGGGGGGGTACACCATATATTTT
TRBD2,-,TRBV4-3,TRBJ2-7,CASSPTPGAGTSITYEQYF,TGCGCCAGCAGCCCTACCCCAGGGGCCGGGACTAGTATTACCTACGAGCAGTACTTC
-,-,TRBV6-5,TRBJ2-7,CASHPGTKLVEQYF,TGTGCCAGCCACCCCGGGACAAAGCTGGTCGAGCAGTACTTC
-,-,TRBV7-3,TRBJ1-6,CASSLTGSDSNSPLHF,TGTGCCAGCAGCTTAACGGGATCGGACAGCAATTCACCCCTCCACTTT
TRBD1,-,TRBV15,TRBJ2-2,CATSRDTGERTGELFF,TGTGCCACCAGCAGAGATACAGGGGAGAGAACCGGGGAGCTGTTTTTT
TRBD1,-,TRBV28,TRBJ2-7,CASSFPGQGIYEQYF,TGTGCCAGCAGTTTTCCTGGACAGGGGATCTACGAGCAGTACTTC
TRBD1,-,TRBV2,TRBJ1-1,CARRGDRDNTEAFF,TGTGCCCGACGGGGGGACAGGGACAACACTGAAGCTTTCTTT
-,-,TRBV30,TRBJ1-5,CAWTAGINQPQHF,TGTGCCTGGACGGCAGGGATTAATCAGCCCCAGCATTTT
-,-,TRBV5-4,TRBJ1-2,CASSFEVASGYTF,TGTGCCAGCAGCTTCGAAGTGGCATCGGGCTACACCTTC
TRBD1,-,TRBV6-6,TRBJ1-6,CASSYRTGDNSPLHF,TGTGCCAGCAGTTACCGGACAGGGGACAATTCACCCCTCCACTTT
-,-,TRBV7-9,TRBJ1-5,CSSSSTVEGQPQHF,TGTTCCAGCAGCTCGACGGTGGAGGGACAGCCCCAGCATTTT
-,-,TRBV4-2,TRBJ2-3,CASSQGRSTDTQYF,TGTGCCAGCAGCCAGGGCAGGAGCACAGATACGCAGTATTTT
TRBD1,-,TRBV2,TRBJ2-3,CASIPGQTTDTQYF,TGTGCCAGCATCCCGGGACAGACAACAGATACGCAGTATTTT
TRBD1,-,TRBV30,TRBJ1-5,CAWEGANNQPQHF,TGTGCCTGGGAGGGGGCGAACAATCAGCCCCAGCATTTT
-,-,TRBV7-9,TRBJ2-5,CASSMGGSSKETQYF,TGTGCCAGCTCGATGGGGGGATCTTCTAAAGAGACCCAGTACTTC
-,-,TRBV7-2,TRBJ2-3,CASSLALRKDTQYF,TGTGCCAGCAGCTTAGCGCTAAGAAAAGATACGCAGTATTTT
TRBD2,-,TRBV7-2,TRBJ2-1,CASSSPPGGPYNEQFF,TGTGCCAGCAGCTCACCCCCGGGGGGTCCCTACAATGAGCAGTTCTTC
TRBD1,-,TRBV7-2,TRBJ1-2,CASSLQGGRGYTF,TGTGCCAGCAGCTTACAGGGGGGACGAGGCTACACCTTC
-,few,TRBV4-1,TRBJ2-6,CASSQVGAVLTF,TGCGCCAGCAGCCAAGTGGGGGCCGTCCTGACTTTC
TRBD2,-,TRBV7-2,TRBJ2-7,CASSSGTSGGEQYF,TGTGCCAGCAGCTCCGGGACTAGCGGCGGCGAGCAGTACTTC
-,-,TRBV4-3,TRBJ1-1,CASSQEVVRYGQEGAFF,TGCGCCAGCAGCCAAGAGGTAGTCCGGTACGGCCAGGAGGGAGCTTTCTTT